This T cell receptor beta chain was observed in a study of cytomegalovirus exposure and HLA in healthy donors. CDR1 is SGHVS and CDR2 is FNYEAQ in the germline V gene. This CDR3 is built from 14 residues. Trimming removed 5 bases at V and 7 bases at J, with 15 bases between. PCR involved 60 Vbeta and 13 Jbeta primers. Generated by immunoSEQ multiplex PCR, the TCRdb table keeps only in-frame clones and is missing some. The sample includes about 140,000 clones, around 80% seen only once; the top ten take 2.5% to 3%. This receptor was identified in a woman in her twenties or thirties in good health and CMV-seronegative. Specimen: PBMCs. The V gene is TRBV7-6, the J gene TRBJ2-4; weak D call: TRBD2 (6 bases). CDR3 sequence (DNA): TGTGCCAGCAGCCCGGCGGGACTGCGGAACATTCAGTACTTC. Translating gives CASSPAGLRNIQYF.